Presented here are 10 T cell receptor beta chains from one specimen sequenced in a study of OX40 agonist ivuxolimab in advanced cancers. Sequencing used immunoSEQ multiplex PCR; TCRdb keeps in-frame clones, though not all of them. This sample has 55,000 to 90,000 clones, with roughly 80% found just once. This specimen consisted of CD4+ or CD8+ T cells sorted from blood, obtained in a trial of the OX40 agonist ivuxolimab. All receptors come from an adult with an advanced solid tumor such as melanoma, head and neck, liver or kidney cancer.

J is TRBJ2-5 and V is TRBV19; unclear D gene. Germline V CDR1 and CDR2: LNHDA, SQIVND (reference sequence). This CDR3 contains 14 residues. V was pared by 3 bases and J by 2 bases, with 10 bases between. The CDR3 DNA reads as TGTGCCAGTAGTATTCAGGCAGCACAAGAGACCCAGTACTTC. Translation: CASSIQAAQETQYF.

This clone appeared a few times. The chain uses TRBV14 and TRBJ1-1; D call uncertain. Germline values: CDR1 SGHDN, CDR2 FVKESK. The CDR3 is 14 residues long. V shed 6 bases and J shed 0 bases, with 11 bases lying between them. CDR3 sequence (DNA): TGTGCCAGCAGTATAACGCAACTGAACACTGAAGCTTTCTTT. Translated: CASSITQLNTEAFF.

The V and J genes are TRBV5-1 and TRBJ2-7; D is unclear. CDR1 and CDR2 (germline): SGHRS, YFSETQ. Trimming left V 5 bases short and J 6 bases short, with 12 bases between. The CDR3 runs to 12 residues. CDR3 DNA sequence: TGCGCCAGCAGTTTGACCGAATCCGAGCAGTACTTC. Translation: CASSLTESEQYF.

CDR3 loop: CASSYAGTYEQYF. DNA for the CDR3: TGTGCCAGCAGTTACGCCGGGACCTACGAGCAGTACTTC. V is TRBV6-5 and J is TRBJ2-7; possibly TRBD2 for D (5 bases). The germline V gene has CDR1 MNHEY and CDR2 SVGAGI. With 2 bases removed from V and 2 bases from J, the gap between germline ends came to 7 bases. The CDR3 covers 13 residues.

This clone was seen only a few times. The V and J genes are TRBV19 and TRBJ2-5; D ambiguous. Germline values: CDR1 LNHDA, CDR2 SQIVND (reference sequence). V was clipped by 4 bases and J by 4 bases, with 7 bases between them. CDR3 length: 12 amino acids. In nucleotides, the CDR3 is TGTGCCAGTAGTAGTGGATTAGAGACCCAGTACTTC. It translates to CASSSGLETQYF.

The chain has TRBV7-2 and TRBJ2-7; D is ambiguous. CDR1 is SGHTA, CDR2 FQGNSA, per germline. V was pared by 5 bases and J by 0 bases, with 2 bases between. The CDR3 is 11 residues long. The CDR3 region has the DNA TGTGCCAGCAGCATCTCCTACGAGCAGTACTTC. As protein: CASSISYEQYF.

The chain couples TRBV2 to TRBJ2-2, with D maybe TRBD1 (6 bases). The CDR3 loop spans 13 amino acids. The V end was cut by 10 bases, the J end by 5 bases, with 14 bases between. In germline, CDR1 is SNHLY, CDR2 FYNNEI. CDR3 in amino acids: CATRQALTGELFF. CDR3 in DNA: TGTGCCACTCGACAGGCTTTAACCGGGGAGCTGTTTTTT.

The chain links TRBV18 to TRBJ2-7; 7 bases are a match to TRBD1. This CDR3 comprises 15 residues. CDR1 is KGHSH, CDR2 LQKENI, per germline. V gave up 3 bases and J gave up 4 bases; unmatched junction bases: 9. The DNA for the CDR3 is TGTGCCAGCTCACCTGAACGAGGGGGCGGATACGAGCAGTACTTC. Amino acids: CASSPERGGGYEQYF.

A few counts support this clone. V usage is TRBV7-9 and J usage is TRBJ2-1, with D perhaps matching TRBD2 (6 bases). Germline V gene data show CDR1 as SEHNR and CDR2 as FQNEAQ (reference sequence). This CDR3 is built from 15 residues. Trimming cost V 2 bases and J 8 bases, with 16 bases left between them. The CDR3 loop reads CASSLFGGVGDEQFF. CDR3 in DNA: TGTGCCAGCAGCTTATTTGGCGGGGTTGGGGATGAGCAGTTCTTC.

This clone occurred once. This chain joins TRBV7-8 and TRBJ1-2; 7 nucleotides agree with TRBD1. V gave up 5 bases and J gave up 5 bases; unmatched junction bases: 11. The CDR3 spans 15 residues. Germline lookup yields CDR1 SGHVS and CDR2 FQNEAQ. Here the CDR3 DNA reads TGTGCCAGCAGCCCCCGACAGGGCCCCCGGTATGGCTACACCTTC. Its protein is CASSPRQGPRYGYTF.